This T cell receptor (beta chain) was sequenced during a study of cytotoxic CD8 clonotypes in ibrutinib-treated CLL. Method: immunoSEQ multiplex PCR; TCRdb's copy keeps in-frame clones and lacks some. This sample has more than 200,000 clones, with just under 80% found just once. Study-level points and caveats: Clonality showed a rise at ibrutinib response that reversed toward baseline at progression.

This CDR3 has 12 residues. The germline V gene encodes CDR1 LNHDA and CDR2 SQIVND (reference sequence). V lost 4 bases and J 0 bases, leaving 1 base between the germline ends. On this clone: The antigen remains unidentified.

Specimen: PBMCs, collected after 12 months of ibrutinib treatment. This receptor was obtained from a human donor with chronic lymphocytic leukemia. V gene TRBV19 combines with J gene TRBJ1-5; no firm D call. CDR3 amino acids: CASSNSNQPQHF. The CDR3 region has the DNA TGTGCCAGTAGTAATAGCAATCAGCCCCAGCATTTT.